This T cell receptor beta chain stems from a study of blood T cell repertoires in COVID-19. Overall study: The origin of the acute and convalescent COVID-19 samples was the United States, Italy and Spain.

The V end was cut by 3 bases, the J end by 7 bases, with 6 bases between. This CDR3 is 11 amino acids long. Here immunoSEQ multiplex PCR was the method, and the copy in TCRdb shows in-frame clones only, minus some. The table has roughly 91,000 clones, around 80% seen once. The V and J genes are TRBV12-3 or TRBV12-4 and TRBJ1-2; the D is unclear. The sample comprised peripheral blood. The source of this sequence is a woman aged 80 or older with acute or convalescent COVID-19. The CDR3 here is CASSFGSGYTF. The CDR3 DNA is TGTGCCAGCAGTTTTGGGAGTGGCTACACCTTC.